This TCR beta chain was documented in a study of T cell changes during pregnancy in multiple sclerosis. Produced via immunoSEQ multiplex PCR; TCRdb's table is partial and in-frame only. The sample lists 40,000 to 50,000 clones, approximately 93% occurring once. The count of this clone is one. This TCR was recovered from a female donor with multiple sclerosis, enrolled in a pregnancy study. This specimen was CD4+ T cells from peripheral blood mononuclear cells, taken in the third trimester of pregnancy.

CDR3 sequence: CASGTGGSTDTQYF. As DNA, the CDR3 is TGTGCCAGCGGAACAGGGGGGAGCACAGATACGCAGTATTTT. The rearrangement uses TRBV2 and TRBJ2-3; 8 bases fit TRBD1. The CDR3 totals 14 residues. The germline V gene encodes CDR1 SNHLY and CDR2 FYNNEI. V shed 8 bases and J 0 bases; nucleotides not matched to a gene: 4. Full variable domain (rest looked up from reference TRBV2 and TRBJ2-3): EPEVTQTPSHQVTQMGQEVILRCVPISNHLYFYWYRQILGQKVEFLVSFYNNEISEKSEIFDDQFSVERPDGSNFTLKIRSTKLEDSAMYFCASGTGGSTDTQYFGPGTRLTVL.